A single sample gave rise to the 31 T cell receptor beta chains below, sequenced in a study of glioma-infiltrating T cells. TCR alpha and beta CDR3 regions were amplified from RNA using iRepertoire nested multiplex PCR. TCRdb analysed the multiplex PCR reads with MiXCR anew, one entry per CDR3 protein. The data contain under 150,000 distinct CDR3 sequences, around 40% of them singletons. Sequencing was done on a sample of glioma tissue, nonneoplastic brain tissue, or PBMCs (not recorded which). These receptors all come from a human donor with low-grade glioma or glioblastoma, undergoing nonglioma brain surgery, or in good health (not recorded which).

The chain couples TRBV10-3 to TRBJ2-7; TRBD1 aligns across 11 bases. The CDR3 has 15 residues. Trimming at V came to 3 bases and at J to 2 bases, leaving 3 bases not matched to a gene. CDR1 ENHRY and CDR2 SYGVKD come from the germline V gene. The CDR3 bases are TGTGCCATCAGTGAAGGGACAGGGGGGACCTACGAGCAGTACTTC. Translating gives CAISEGTGGTYEQYF.

This chain uses TRBV19 with TRBJ2-7; 9 bases fit TRBD2. Germline CDR1 is LNHDA and CDR2 is SQIVND (reference sequence). The CDR3 totals 14 residues. With 4 bases clipped from V and 1 base from J, the junction kept 2 bases outside the gene matches. The DNA for the CDR3 is TGTGCCAGTAGTAGCCTAGCGGGGTCCTACGAGCAGTACTTC. Translation gives CASSSLAGSYEQYF.

As DNA, the CDR3 is TGTGCCAGCAGTTCTCCGGGCCTATATGGCTACACCTTC. Translating gives CASSSPGLYGYTF. The chain recombines TRBV6-1 with TRBJ1-2; D uncertain. Trimming left V 5 bases short and J 5 bases short, with 12 bases between. Germline V lookup: CDR1 MNHNS, CDR2 SASEGT. The CDR3 is made up of 13 amino acids.

This sequence joins TRBV24-1 and TRBJ2-3; 7 bases are shared with TRBD1. The CDR3 contains 15 residues. Germline CDR1 KGHDR, CDR2 SFDVKD. V was clipped by 4 bases and J by 0 bases; unmatched bases: 3. The CDR3 spells CATSESGQSTDTQYF. The CDR3 DNA sequence: TGTGCCACCAGTGAATCGGGACAGAGCACAGATACGCAGTATTTT.

This chain joins TRBV7-2 and TRBJ2-5; D might be TRBD1 (6 bases). This CDR3 contains 16 residues. Germline values: CDR1 SGHTA, CDR2 FQGNSA. Trimming took off 2 bases at V and 1 base at J, with 14 bases between the two ends. This CDR3 reads CASSLSVGAPQETQYF. The CDR3 DNA follows: TGTGCCAGCAGCTTATCGGTGGGGGCGCCCCAAGAGACCCAGTACTTC.

This clonotype was seen just once. The chain links TRBV19 to TRBJ2-1; 10 bases agree with TRBD2. The CDR3 loop spans 18 amino acids. The germline gives CDR1 LNHDA, CDR2 SQIVND (reference sequence). Trimming removed 7 bases from V and 3 bases from J; junction bases left unmatched: 15. CDR3 region: CASTDRVTTSGFYNEQFF. The CDR3 DNA sequence: TGTGCCAGTACCGATCGGGTAACGACTAGCGGGTTCTACAATGAGCAGTTCTTC.

The genes are TRBV18 and TRBJ2-7; the match to TRBD1 covers 9 bases. Germline lookup yields CDR1 KGHSH and CDR2 LQKENI. Trimming removed 1 base from V and 4 bases from J; junction bases left unmatched: 5. The CDR3 totals 15 residues. DNA of the CDR3: TGTGCCAGCTCACCACAACAGGGGGCAGTGTACGAGCAGTACTTC. This sequence encodes CASSPQQGAVYEQYF.

The chain is built from TRBV20-1 and TRBJ1-2, with D uncertain. The CDR3 covers 12 residues. Trimming pared 3 bases from V and 4 bases from J, leaving 9 bases between. Germline V gives CDR1 DFQATT, CDR2 SNEGSKA (reference sequence). CDR3 in amino acids: CSARGGSYGYTF. As DNA, the CDR3 is TGCAGTGCTAGGGGCGGATCCTATGGCTACACCTTC.

This chain links TRBV6-1 with TRBJ2-4, with 12 bases that match TRBD1. Germline CDR1 is MNHNS and CDR2 is SASEGT. CDR3 length equals 15 residues. Trimming took 2 bases from V and 15 from J; bases not matched to a gene: 11. The CDR3 DNA follows: TGTGCCAGCAGTGAAACGGGACAGGGGGCGGGCTTAGTGTACTTC. Translating it yields CASSETGQGAGLVYF.

The rearrangement links TRBV6-2 or TRBV6-3 to TRBJ1-4; no clear D gene. Trimming left V 8 bases short and J 5 bases short, with 3 bases between. The CDR3 contains 10 residues. The germline V gene has CDR1 MNHEY and CDR2 SVGEGT. The CDR3 DNA reads TGTGCCAGCGGGAATGAAAAACTGTTTTTT. It yields the protein CASGNEKLFF.

This chain uses TRBV29-1 with TRBJ2-3; 13 bases map to TRBD2. Unmatched junction bases numbered 6, after V lost 7 bases and J lost 2 bases. This CDR3 region has 15 residues. Germline values: CDR1 SQVTM, CDR2 ANQGSEA. The CDR3 protein is CSAGLAGDNTDTQYF. CDR3 bases: TGCAGCGCCGGACTAGCGGGAGATAACACAGATACGCAGTATTTT.

The CDR3 sequence is CASSSISGVKDNEQFF. The DNA of the CDR3 is TGTGCCAGCAGTTCGATTTCGGGGGTCAAGGACAATGAGCAGTTCTTC. V and J are TRBV12-3 or TRBV12-4 and TRBJ2-1; the D gene is possibly TRBD2 (6 bases). This CDR3 has 16 amino acids. Trimming took off 4 bases at V and 5 bases at J, with 18 bases between the two ends.

The V call is TRBV20-1, the J call TRBJ1-1, with unresolved D. CDR3 length equals 14 residues. Trimming left V 6 bases short and J 1 base short, with 15 bases between. Germline V gene data show CDR1 as DFQATT and CDR2 as SNEGSKA (reference sequence). CDR3 loop: CSAPRITGNTEAFF. Written as DNA, the CDR3 is TGCAGTGCCCCCAGAATTACGGGGAACACTGAAGCTTTCTTT.

This clonotype was counted a few times. This sequence joins TRBV2 and TRBJ2-1, with unresolved D. Looked up from germline, CDR1 is SNHLY and CDR2 is FYNNEI. The CDR3 spans 16 residues. V was pared by 5 bases and J by 3 bases, with 17 bases between. The DNA of the CDR3 is TGTGCCAGCAGTCCTACCGGGTCAGACTTCTACAATGAGCAGTTCTTC. This codes for CASSPTGSDFYNEQFF.

The V and J genes are TRBV14 and TRBJ2-7, with 9 bases that match TRBD2. The CDR3 is made up of 15 amino acids. The V gene end was trimmed by 5 bases and the J gene end by 1 base; junction bases not matched to a gene: 6. CDR1 is SGHDN and CDR2 is FVKESK in the germline V gene. This CDR3 is CASSDGLALSYEQYF. The DNA of the CDR3 is TGTGCCAGCAGCGACGGACTAGCGCTTTCCTACGAGCAGTACTTC.

The chain links TRBV20-1 to TRBJ1-3, with D uncertain. Germline lookup yields CDR1 DFQATT and CDR2 SNEGSKA (reference sequence). V was pared by 3 bases and J by 0 bases, with 12 bases between. CDR3 size: 15 residues. Here the CDR3 DNA reads TGCAGTGCTAGGAGGGCAATCAACTCTGGAAACACCATATATTTT. Its translation: CSARRAINSGNTIYF.

Concerning this clonotype: A read error may explain this, as a much larger clone is one base away. The chain links TRBV6-6 to TRBJ2-6, with D unclear. This CDR3 is built from 17 residues. Germline V CDR1 and CDR2: MNHNY, SVGAGI (reference sequence). Here the CDR3 DNA reads TGTGACAGTTCAATGGCAGGTAAAACGACTGGGGCCAACGTCCTGACTTTC. Translated, it gives CDSSMAGKTTGANVLTF.

This rearrangement joins TRBV20-1 to TRBJ1-2; D ambiguous. The CDR3 is 16 residues long. Germline assignment: CDR1 DFQATT and CDR2 SNEGSKA (reference sequence). V was trimmed by 0 bases and J by 0 bases, leaving 14 bases between them. CDR3 nucleotides: TGCAGTGCTAGAGATCCGCCTACAGTGCCTAACTATGGCTACACCTTC. Translating it yields CSARDPPTVPNYGYTF.

This clonotype was detected ten times or more. The rearrangement links TRBV7-9 to TRBJ2-1, with D possibly being TRBD1 (5 bases). Germline V gene data show CDR1 as SEHNR and CDR2 as FQNEAQ (reference sequence). The CDR3 sequence is 15 residues long. The V end lost 4 bases, the J end lost 1 base, and 11 bases lay between the germline ends. The CDR3 region is CASSSIRVSYNEQFF. DNA of the CDR3: TGTGCCAGCAGCTCAATCAGGGTGTCCTACAATGAGCAGTTCTTC.

This clonotype appeared a few times. The rearrangement uses TRBV27 and TRBJ2-5, with 11 bases fitting TRBD2. Looked up from germline, CDR1 is MNHEY and CDR2 is SMNVEV (reference sequence). Trimming at V came to 3 bases and at J to 5 bases, leaving 5 bases not matched to a gene. CDR3 size: 15 residues. CDR3 sequence: CASSFRTSGFETQYF. The CDR3 DNA reads as TGTGCCAGCAGTTTCCGGACTAGCGGGTTCGAGACCCAGTACTTC.

The gene calls are TRBV29-1 and TRBJ1-5; 9 nucleotides align to TRBD1. With V trimmed by 6 bases and J by 4 bases, 4 bases remained unmatched. CDR3 length equals 13 residues. Germline V gives CDR1 SQVTM, CDR2 ANQGSEA. CDR3 residues: CSVRDRENQPQHF. CDR3 DNA: TGCAGCGTCCGGGACAGGGAAAATCAGCCCCAGCATTTT.

J is TRBJ2-1 and V is TRBV2, with a possible D match to TRBD1 (5 bases). The germline CDR1 and CDR2 sequences are SNHLY and FYNNEI. Deletions cut 6 bases from V and 4 bases from J, with 13 bases between. The CDR3 totals 14 residues. The CDR3 reads CASSAGTGYNEQFF. As DNA, the CDR3 is TGTGCCAGCAGCGCCGGTACAGGTTACAATGAGCAGTTCTTC. The full variable domain, completed using reference TRBV2 and TRBJ2-1, is EPEVTQTPSHQVTQMGQEVILRCVPISNHLYFYWYRQILGQKVEFLVSFYNNEISEKSEIFDDQFSVERPDGSNFTLKIRSTKLEDSAMYFCASSAGTGYNEQFFGPGTRLTVL.

The CDR3 protein is CASKFGTANTEAFF. The DNA of the CDR3 is TGTGCCAGCAAATTCGGGACGGCGAACACTGAAGCTTTCTTT. V gene TRBV2 combines with J gene TRBJ1-1, with TRBD1 as a possible D gene (5 bases). Trimming left V 7 bases short and J 1 base short, with 13 bases between. The CDR3 is 14 amino acids. Germline V gives CDR1 SNHLY, CDR2 FYNNEI.

This clonotype was seen only once. The rearrangement uses TRBV6-1 and TRBJ2-5, with a tentative D call TRBD1 (6 bases). Germline V gene lookup returns CDR1 MNHNS and CDR2 SASEGT. CDR3 length: 15 amino acids. Trimming took 6 bases from V and 5 from J, leaving 19 bases between them. CDR3 in DNA: TGTGCCAGCAGCCAAGCCCGGACAGATAGGGAGACCCAGTACTTC. Encoded protein: CASSQARTDRETQYF.

This rearrangement joins TRBV27 to TRBJ2-5; D is perhaps TRBD1 (6 bases). Trimming pared 5 bases from V and 3 bases from J, leaving 10 bases between. The CDR3 length is 13 residues. Germline V gene data show CDR1 as MNHEY and CDR2 as SMNVEV (reference sequence). The CDR3 protein is CASSPRQEETQYF. CDR3 DNA sequence: TGTGCCAGCAGTCCGAGACAGGAAGAGACCCAGTACTTC.

V gene TRBV20-1 combines with J gene TRBJ2-7; D possibly corresponds to TRBD1 (9 bases). V lost 1 base and J 4 bases, leaving 29 bases between the germline ends. Germline loops: CDR1 DFQATT, CDR2 SNEGSKA (reference sequence). This CDR3 has 19 amino acids. The DNA for the CDR3 is TGCAGTGCTAGAGCGTCGGACAGGGGATTGGGGACTAGAAATTACGAGCAGTACTTC. Amino acid sequence: CSARASDRGLGTRNYEQYF.

The chain employs TRBV15 and TRBJ2-3; TRBD2 matches 10 bases. J gave up 3 bases and V 5 bases, and 5 bases lay outside the gene matches. Germline values: CDR1 LNHNV, CDR2 YYDKDF (reference sequence). The CDR3 is made up of 15 amino acids. CDR3 DNA: TGTGCCACCAGCGGCATAGCGGGGGGTACAGATACGCAGTATTTT. Encoded protein: CATSGIAGGTDTQYF.

This clonotype was found a few times. This sequence joins TRBV6-1 and TRBJ1-1, with D maybe TRBD1 (6 bases). Germline lookup yields CDR1 MNHNS and CDR2 SASEGT. Trimming took 6 bases from V and 5 from J, leaving 13 bases between them. This CDR3 is built from 13 residues. CDR3 in amino acids: CASSYRESTEAFF. Here the CDR3 DNA reads TGTGCCAGCAGCTACAGGGAGAGTACTGAAGCTTTCTTT.

The sample holds a few counts of this clonotype. This chain uses TRBV20-1 with TRBJ2-3, with D tentatively TRBD1 or TRBD2 (5 bases each). The V gene lost 3 bases and the J gene lost 1 base, with 14 bases spanning the gap. CDR1 is DFQATT and CDR2 is SNEGSKA in the germline V gene (reference sequence). This CDR3 region has 15 residues. The CDR3 DNA reads as TGCAGTGCTAGGTTGGGGGTAGCAGGCACAGATACGCAGTATTTT. Amino acid sequence: CSARLGVAGTDTQYF.

The chain is built from TRBV11-2 and TRBJ1-1; D uncertain. Trimming took 5 bases from V and 1 from J, leaving 17 bases between them. The germline V gene has CDR1 SGHAT and CDR2 FQNNGV. The CDR3 extends over 16 amino acids. The CDR3 region is CASSQGRVPGNTEAFF. CDR3 nucleotide sequence: TGTGCCAGCAGCCAAGGCCGGGTCCCGGGGAACACTGAAGCTTTCTTT.

Concerning this clonotype itself: Germline is not matched at one junction end, which may reflect a read error. The chain has TRBV7-8 and TRBJ1-5; D gene unclear. The CDR3 covers 17 residues. Germline V gene lookup returns CDR1 SGHVS and CDR2 FQNEAQ. This chain's CDR3 is CAISLMIGRLPNQPQHF. The CDR3 bases are TGTGCCATCAGCTTAATGATTGGCAGACTCCCCAATCAGCCCCAGCATTTT.